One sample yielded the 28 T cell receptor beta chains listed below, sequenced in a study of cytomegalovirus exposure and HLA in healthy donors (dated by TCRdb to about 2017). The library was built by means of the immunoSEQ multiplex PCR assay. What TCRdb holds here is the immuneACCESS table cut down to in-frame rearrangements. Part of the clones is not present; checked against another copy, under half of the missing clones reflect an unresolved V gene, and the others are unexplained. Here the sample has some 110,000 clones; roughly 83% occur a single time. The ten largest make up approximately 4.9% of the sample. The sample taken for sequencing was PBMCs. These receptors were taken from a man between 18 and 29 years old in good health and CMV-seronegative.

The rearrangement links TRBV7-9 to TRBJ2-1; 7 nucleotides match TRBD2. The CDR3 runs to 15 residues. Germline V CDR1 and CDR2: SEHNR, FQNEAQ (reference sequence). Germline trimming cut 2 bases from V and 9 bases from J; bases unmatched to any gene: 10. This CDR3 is CASSLRTSASGEQFF. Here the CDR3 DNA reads TGTGCCAGCAGCTTAAGAACTAGCGCCTCTGGTGAGCAGTTCTTC.

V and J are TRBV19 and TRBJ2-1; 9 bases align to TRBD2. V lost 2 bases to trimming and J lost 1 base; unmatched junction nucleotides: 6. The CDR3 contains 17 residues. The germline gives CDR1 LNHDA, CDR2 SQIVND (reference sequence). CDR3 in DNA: TGTGCCAGTAGTATAAAGAGCGGGAGGAGTTCCTACAATGAGCAGTTCTTC. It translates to CASSIKSGRSSYNEQFF.

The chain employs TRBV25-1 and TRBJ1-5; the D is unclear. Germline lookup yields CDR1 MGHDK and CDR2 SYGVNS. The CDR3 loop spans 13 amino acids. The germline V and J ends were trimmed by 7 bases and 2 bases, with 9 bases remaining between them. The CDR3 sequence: CASTPGGNQPQHF. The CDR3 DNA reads TGTGCCAGCACACCCGGGGGCAATCAGCCCCAGCATTTT.

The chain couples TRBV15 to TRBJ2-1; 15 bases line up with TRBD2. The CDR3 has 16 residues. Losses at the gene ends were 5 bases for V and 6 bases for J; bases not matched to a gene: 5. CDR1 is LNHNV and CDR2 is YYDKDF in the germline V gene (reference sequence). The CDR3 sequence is CATSDPGLAGGNEQFF. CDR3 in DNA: TGTGCCACCAGCGACCCGGGACTAGCGGGAGGCAATGAGCAGTTCTTC.

The DNA for the CDR3 is TGCGCCAGCAGCCGGGACAGGGAAAATTCACCCCTCCACTTT. Translated, it gives CASSRDRENSPLHF. The chain recombines TRBV5-1 with TRBJ1-6; 9 bases are shared with TRBD1. From germline, CDR1 is SGHRS and CDR2 YFSETQ. The CDR3 spans 14 residues. V shed 4 bases and J 7 bases; nucleotides not matched to a gene: 3. Supplemented by reference TRBV5-1 and TRBJ1-6, the full variable domain reads KAGVTQTPRYLIKTRGQQVTLSCSPISGHRSVSWYQQTPGQGLQFLFEYFSETQRNKGNFPGRFSGRQFSNSRSEMNVSTLELGDSALYLCASSRDRENSPLHFGNGTRLTVT.

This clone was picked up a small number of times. CDR3 nucleotides: TGTGCCAGCAGCTTTGGACAGGGGGAAGAGACCCAGTACTTC. Translation: CASSFGQGEETQYF. J is TRBJ2-5 and V is TRBV7-9, with 10 positions matching TRBD1. The CDR3 totals 14 residues. Germline CDR1 reads SEHNR; CDR2 reads FQNEAQ (reference sequence). The junction had 1 base not matched to a gene; V was cut back by 3 bases and J by 3 bases.

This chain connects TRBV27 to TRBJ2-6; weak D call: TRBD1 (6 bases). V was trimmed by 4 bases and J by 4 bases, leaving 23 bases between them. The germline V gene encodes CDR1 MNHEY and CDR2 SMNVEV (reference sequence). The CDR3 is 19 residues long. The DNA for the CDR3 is TGTGCCAGCAGTTCCCTCAGGGGTATCGGGGAGAGGGGGGCCAACGTCCTGACTTTC. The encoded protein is CASSSLRGIGERGANVLTF.

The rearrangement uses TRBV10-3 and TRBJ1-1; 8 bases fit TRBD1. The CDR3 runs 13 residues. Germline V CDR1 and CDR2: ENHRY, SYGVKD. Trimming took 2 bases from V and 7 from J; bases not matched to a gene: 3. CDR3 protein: CAISEATGGEAFF. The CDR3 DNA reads TGTGCCATCAGTGAGGCCACAGGGGGTGAAGCTTTCTTT.

In DNA, the CDR3 is TGCGCCAGCAGCACCGAACAGGGGGAGACTGAAGCTTTCTTT. This translates into CASSTEQGETEAFF. The rearrangement joins TRBV5-1 to TRBJ1-1; 8 bases fit TRBD1. The length of the CDR3 is 14 residues. CDR1 SGHRS and CDR2 YFSETQ come from the germline V gene. With 4 bases clipped from V and 5 bases from J, the junction kept 7 bases outside the gene matches.

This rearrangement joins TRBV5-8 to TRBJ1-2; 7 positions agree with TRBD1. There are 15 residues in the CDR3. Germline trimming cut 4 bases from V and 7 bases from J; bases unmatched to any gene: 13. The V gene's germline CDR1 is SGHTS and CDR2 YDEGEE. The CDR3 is CASSRDGQVARGYTF. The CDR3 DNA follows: TGTGCCAGCAGCCGAGACGGACAGGTTGCTCGTGGCTACACCTTC.

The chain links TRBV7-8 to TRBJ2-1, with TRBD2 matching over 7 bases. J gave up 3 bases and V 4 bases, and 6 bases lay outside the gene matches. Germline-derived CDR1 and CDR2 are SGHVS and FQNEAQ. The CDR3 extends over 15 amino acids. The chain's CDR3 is CASSSPSGYYNEQFF. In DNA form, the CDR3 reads TGTGCCAGCAGCTCCCCTAGCGGCTACTACAATGAGCAGTTCTTC.

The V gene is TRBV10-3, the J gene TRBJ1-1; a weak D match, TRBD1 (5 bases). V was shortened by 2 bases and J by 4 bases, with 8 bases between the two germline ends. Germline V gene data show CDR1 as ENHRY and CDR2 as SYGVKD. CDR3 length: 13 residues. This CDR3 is CAISEAGRTEAFF. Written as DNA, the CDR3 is TGTGCCATCAGTGAGGCAGGGCGCACTGAAGCTTTCTTT.

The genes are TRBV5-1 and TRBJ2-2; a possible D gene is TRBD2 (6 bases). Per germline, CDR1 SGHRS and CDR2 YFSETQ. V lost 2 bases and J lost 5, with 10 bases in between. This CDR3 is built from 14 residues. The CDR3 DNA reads TGCGCCAGCAGCTTCGGGGGATCTACCGGGGAGCTGTTTTTT. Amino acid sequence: CASSFGGSTGELFF.

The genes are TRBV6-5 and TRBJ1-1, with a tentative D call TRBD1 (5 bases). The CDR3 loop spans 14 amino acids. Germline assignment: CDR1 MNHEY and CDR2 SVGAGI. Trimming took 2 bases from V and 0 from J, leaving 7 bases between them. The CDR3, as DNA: TGTGCCAGCAGTTACGACAGCTTGAACACTGAAGCTTTCTTT. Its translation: CASSYDSLNTEAFF.

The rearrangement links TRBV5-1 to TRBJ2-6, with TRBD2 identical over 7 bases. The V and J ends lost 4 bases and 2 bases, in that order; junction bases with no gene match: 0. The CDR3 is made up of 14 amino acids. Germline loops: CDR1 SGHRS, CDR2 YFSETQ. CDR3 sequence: CASSREAGANVLTF. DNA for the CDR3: TGCGCCAGCAGCCGGGAGGCTGGGGCCAACGTCCTGACTTTC. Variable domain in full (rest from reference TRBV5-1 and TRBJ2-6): KAGVTQTPRYLIKTRGQQVTLSCSPISGHRSVSWYQQTPGQGLQFLFEYFSETQRNKGNFPGRFSGRQFSNSRSEMNVSTLELGDSALYLCASSREAGANVLTFGAGSRLTVL.

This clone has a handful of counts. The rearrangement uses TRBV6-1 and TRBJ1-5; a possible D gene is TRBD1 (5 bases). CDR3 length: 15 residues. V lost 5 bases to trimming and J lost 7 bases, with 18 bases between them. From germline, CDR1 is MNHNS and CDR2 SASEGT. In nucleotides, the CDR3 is TGTGCCAGCAGTCAAGTCCAGGGTAGATGGCAGCCCCAGCATTTT. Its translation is CASSQVQGRWQPQHF.

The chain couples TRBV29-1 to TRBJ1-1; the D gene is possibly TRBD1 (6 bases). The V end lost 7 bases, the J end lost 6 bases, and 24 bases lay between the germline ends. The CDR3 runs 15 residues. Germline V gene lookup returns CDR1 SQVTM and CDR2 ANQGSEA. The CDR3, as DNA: TGCAGCGCATCCAGCGGGAGGGGGGGGTCGTCTGAAGCTTTCTTT. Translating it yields CSASSGRGGSSEAFF.

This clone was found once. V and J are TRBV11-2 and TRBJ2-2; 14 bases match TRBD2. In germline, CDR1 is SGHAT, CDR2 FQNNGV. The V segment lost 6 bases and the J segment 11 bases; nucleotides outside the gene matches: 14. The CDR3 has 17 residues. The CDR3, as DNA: TGTGCCAGCAGGGTTAGAATGGGACTAGCGGGAGTGGGAGAGCTGTTTTTT. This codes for CASRVRMGLAGVGELFF.

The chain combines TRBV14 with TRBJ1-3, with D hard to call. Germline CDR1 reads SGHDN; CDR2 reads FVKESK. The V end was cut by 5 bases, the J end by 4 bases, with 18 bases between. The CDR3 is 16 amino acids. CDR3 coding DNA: TGTGCCAGCAGCGCCCTGGGCAGGCTGGAAGGAAACACCATATATTTT. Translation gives CASSALGRLEGNTIYF.

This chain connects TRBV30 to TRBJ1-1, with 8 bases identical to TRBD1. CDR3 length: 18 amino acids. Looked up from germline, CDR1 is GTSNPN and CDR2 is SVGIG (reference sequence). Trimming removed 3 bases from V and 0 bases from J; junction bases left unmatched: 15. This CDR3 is CAWSRRPGSDRVNTEAFF. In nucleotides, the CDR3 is TGTGCCTGGAGCAGACGCCCCGGATCGGACAGGGTGAACACTGAAGCTTTCTTT.

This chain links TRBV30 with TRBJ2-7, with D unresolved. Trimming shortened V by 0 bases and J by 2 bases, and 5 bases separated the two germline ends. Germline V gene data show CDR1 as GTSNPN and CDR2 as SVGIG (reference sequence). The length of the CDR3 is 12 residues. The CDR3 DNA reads TGTGCCTGGAGTGTACTCGCCTACGAGCAGTACTTC. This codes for CAWSVLAYEQYF.

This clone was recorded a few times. The CDR3 DNA is TGCGCCAGCAGCCACCCCCCAGCAGGGGGGAATTCACCCCTCCACTTT. This gives the protein CASSHPPAGGNSPLHF. The chain combines TRBV4-1 with TRBJ1-6; TRBD1 matches 7 bases. Germline lookup yields CDR1 MGHRA and CDR2 YSYEKL. Losses at the gene ends were 3 bases for V and 7 bases for J; bases not matched to a gene: 9. The CDR3 covers 16 residues.

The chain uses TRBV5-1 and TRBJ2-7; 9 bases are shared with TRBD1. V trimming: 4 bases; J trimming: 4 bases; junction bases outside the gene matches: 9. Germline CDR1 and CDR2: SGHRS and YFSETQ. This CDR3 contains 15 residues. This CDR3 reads CASSISGQGLYEQYF. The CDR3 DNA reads TGCGCCAGCAGCATTTCAGGACAGGGGTTGTACGAGCAGTACTTC.

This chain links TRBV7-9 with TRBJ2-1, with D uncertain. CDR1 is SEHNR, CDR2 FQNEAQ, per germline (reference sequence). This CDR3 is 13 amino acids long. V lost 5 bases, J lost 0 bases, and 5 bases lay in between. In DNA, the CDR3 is TGTGCCAGCAGCCCCAACTCCTACAATGAGCAGTTCTTC. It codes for CASSPNSYNEQFF.

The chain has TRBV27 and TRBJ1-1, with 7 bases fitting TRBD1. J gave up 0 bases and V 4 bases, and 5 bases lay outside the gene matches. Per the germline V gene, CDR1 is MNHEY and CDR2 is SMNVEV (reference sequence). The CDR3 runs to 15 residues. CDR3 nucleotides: TGTGCCAGCAGTTCACAAACAGGGGTGAACACTGAAGCTTTCTTT. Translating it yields CASSSQTGVNTEAFF.

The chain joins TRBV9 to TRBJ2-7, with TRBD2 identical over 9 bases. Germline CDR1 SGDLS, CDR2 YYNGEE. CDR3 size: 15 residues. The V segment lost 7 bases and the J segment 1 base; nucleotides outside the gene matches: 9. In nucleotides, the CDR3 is TGTGCCAGCGCCCAGACTAGCGGATTGTCCTACGAGCAGTACTTC. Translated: CASAQTSGLSYEQYF.

DNA for the CDR3: TGTGCCAGCAGCCCGGACAGGGGGAATGAGCAGTTCTTC. This encodes CASSPDRGNEQFF. This rearrangement joins TRBV14 to TRBJ2-1, with TRBD1 matching 10 bases. Germline CDR1 is SGHDN and CDR2 is FVKESK. The CDR3 sequence is 13 residues long. V shed 4 bases, J shed 7 bases, and the junction held 1 base outside the gene matches. Full variable domain (rest looked up from reference TRBV14 and TRBJ2-1): EAGVTQFPSHSVIEKGQTVTLRCDPISGHDNLYWYRRVMGKEIKFLLHFVKESKQDESGMPNNRFLAERTGGTYSTLKVQPAELEDSGVYFCASSPDRGNEQFFGPGTRLTVL.

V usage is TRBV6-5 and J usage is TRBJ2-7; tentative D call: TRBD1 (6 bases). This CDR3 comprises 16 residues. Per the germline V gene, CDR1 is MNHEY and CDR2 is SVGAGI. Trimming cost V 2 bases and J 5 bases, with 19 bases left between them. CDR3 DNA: TGTGCCAGCAGTTACCGACAGGTAACGGGCCCCCACGAGCAGTACTTC. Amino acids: CASSYRQVTGPHEQYF.